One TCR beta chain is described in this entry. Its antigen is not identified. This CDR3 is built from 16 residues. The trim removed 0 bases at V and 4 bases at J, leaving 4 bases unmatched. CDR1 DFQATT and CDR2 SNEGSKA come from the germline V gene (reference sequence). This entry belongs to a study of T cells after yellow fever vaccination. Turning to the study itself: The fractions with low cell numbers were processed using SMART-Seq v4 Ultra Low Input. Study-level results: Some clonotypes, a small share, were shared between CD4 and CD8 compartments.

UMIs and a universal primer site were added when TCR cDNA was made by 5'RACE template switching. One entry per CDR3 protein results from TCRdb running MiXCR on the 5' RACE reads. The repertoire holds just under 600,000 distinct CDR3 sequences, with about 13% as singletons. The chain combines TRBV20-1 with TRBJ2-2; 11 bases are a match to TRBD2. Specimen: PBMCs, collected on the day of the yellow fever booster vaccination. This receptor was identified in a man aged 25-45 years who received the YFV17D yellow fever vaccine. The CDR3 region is CSAREHSGRGTGELFF. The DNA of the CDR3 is TGCAGTGCTAGAGAGCATAGCGGGAGGGGCACCGGGGAGCTGTTTTTT.